This record concerns one T cell receptor beta chain sequence. The CDR3 contains 13 residues. The V end was cut by 4 bases, the J end by 8 bases, with 11 bases between. CDR1 and CDR2 from the germline V gene are SNHLY and FYNNEI. Authors' data handling: Reference gene primer amplification in the assay estimated nucleated cell counts. The repertoire was sequenced with immunoSEQ multiplex PCR; TCRdb's copy has only in-frame clones and lacks some. The V and J calls and clone size are taken from that table; D and trimming were inferred from the DNA. The data show under 150,000 clones, about 87% seen once. The data are from a study of blood T cell repertoires in COVID-19. The cohort comprised adults aged about 18 to 100 years residing in around 25 US areas. Clinical history as reported by participants underpinned cohort assignment.

This sequence originates from a man in his fifties in a cohort exposed to, infected with or recovered from COVID-19 (not recorded which). V gene TRBV2 combines with J gene TRBJ1-4; possible D gene TRBD1, 5 bases. The sample comprised PBMCs or T cells enriched from blood (not recorded which). CDR3 nucleotide sequence: TGTGCCAGCAGTGGGGGGGGTTCGGAAAAACTGTTTTTT. Its protein is CASSGGGSEKLFF.